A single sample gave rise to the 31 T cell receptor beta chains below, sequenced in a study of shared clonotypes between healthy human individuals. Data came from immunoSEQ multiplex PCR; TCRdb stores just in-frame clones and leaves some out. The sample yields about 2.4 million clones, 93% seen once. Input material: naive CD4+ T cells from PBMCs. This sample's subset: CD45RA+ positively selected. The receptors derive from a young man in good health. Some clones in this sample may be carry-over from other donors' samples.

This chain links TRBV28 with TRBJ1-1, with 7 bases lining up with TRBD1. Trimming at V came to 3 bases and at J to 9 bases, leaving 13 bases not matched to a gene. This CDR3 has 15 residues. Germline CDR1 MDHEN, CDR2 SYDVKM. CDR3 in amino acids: CASSFTTDGQAKAFF. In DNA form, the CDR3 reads TGTGCCAGCAGTTTCACCACCGATGGACAGGCGAAAGCTTTCTTT.

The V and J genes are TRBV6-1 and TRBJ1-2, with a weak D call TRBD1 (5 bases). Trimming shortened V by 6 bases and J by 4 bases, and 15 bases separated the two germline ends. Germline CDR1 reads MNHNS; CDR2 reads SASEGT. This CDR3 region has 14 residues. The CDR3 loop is CASRESTGGYGYTF. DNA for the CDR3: TGTGCCAGCAGGGAAAGTACCGGGGGCTATGGCTACACCTTC.

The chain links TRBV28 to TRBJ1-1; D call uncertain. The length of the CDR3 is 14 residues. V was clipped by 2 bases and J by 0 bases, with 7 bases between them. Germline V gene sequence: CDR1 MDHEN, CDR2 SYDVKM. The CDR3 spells CASSLRIMNTEAFF. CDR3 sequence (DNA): TGTGCCAGCAGTTTACGGATTATGAACACTGAAGCTTTCTTT.

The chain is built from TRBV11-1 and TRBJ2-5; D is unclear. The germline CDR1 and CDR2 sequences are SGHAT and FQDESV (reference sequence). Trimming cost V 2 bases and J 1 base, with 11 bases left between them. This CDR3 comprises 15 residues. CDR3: CASSLKRTSQETQYF. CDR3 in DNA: TGTGCCAGCAGCTTAAAACGGACCTCCCAAGAGACCCAGTACTTC.

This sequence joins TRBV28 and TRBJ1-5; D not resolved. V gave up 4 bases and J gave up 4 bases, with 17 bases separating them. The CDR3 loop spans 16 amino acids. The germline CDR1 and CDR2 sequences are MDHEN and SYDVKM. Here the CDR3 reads CASSSYLVESNQPQHF. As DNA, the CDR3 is TGTGCCAGCAGTTCCTACCTAGTAGAAAGTAATCAGCCCCAGCATTTT.

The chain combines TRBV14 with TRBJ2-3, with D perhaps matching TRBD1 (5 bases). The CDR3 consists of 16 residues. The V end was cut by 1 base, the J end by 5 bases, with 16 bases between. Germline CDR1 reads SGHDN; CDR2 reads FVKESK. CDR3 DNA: TGTGCCAGCAGCCAAGTCACAGGCCTATCCATAGATACGCAGTATTTT. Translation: CASSQVTGLSIDTQYF. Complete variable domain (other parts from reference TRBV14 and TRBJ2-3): EAGVTQFPSHSVIEKGQTVTLRCDPISGHDNLYWYRRVMGKEIKFLLHFVKESKQDESGMPNNRFLAERTGGTYSTLKVQPAELEDSGVYFCASSQVTGLSIDTQYFGPGTRLTVL.

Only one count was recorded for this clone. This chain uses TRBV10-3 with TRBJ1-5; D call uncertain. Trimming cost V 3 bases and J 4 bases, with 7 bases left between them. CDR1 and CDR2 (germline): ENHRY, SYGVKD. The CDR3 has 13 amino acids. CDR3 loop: CAISENQNQPQHF. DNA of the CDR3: TGTGCCATCAGTGAAAACCAGAATCAGCCCCAGCATTTT.

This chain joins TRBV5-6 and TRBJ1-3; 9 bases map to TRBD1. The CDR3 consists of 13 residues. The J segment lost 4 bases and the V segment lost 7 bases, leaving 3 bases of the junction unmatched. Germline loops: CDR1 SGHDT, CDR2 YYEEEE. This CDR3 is CASSGTGGNTIYF. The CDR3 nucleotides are TGTGCCAGCTCGGGGACAGGGGGAAACACCATATATTTT.

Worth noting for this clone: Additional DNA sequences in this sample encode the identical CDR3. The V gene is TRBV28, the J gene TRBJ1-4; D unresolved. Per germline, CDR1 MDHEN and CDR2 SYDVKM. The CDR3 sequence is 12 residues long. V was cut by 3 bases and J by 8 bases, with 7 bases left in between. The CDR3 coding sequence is TGTGCCAGCAGTTTGGGCGGGGAAAAACTGTTTTTT. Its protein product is CASSLGGEKLFF.

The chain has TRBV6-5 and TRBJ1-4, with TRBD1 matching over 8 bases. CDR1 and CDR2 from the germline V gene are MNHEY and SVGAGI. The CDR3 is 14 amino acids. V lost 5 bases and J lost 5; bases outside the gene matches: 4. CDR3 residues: CASSPGTGNEKLFF. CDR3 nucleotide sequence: TGTGCCAGCAGTCCCGGGACAGGCAATGAAAAACTGTTTTTT.

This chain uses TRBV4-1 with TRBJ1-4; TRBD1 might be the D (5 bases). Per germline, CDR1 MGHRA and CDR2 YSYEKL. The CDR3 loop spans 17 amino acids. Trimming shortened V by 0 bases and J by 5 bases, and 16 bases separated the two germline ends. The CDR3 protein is CASSQDGRGPINEKLFF. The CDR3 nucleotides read TGCGCCAGCAGCCAAGATGGACGGGGACCGATCAATGAAAAACTGTTTTTT.

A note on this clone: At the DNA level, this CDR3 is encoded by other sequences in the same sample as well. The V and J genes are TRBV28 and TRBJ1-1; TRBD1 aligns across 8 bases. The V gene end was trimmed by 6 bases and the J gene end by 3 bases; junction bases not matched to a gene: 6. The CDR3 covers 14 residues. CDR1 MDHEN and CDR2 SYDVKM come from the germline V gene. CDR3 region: CASRPTGAHTEAFF. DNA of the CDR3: TGTGCCAGCAGACCGACAGGGGCTCACACTGAAGCTTTCTTT.

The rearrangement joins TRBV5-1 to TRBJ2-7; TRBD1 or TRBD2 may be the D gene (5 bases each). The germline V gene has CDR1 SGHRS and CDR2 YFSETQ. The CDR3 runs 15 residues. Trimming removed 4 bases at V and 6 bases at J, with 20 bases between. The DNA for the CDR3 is TGCGCCAGCAGCATTGAGCCGGGACGAGGCACCGAGCAGTACTTC. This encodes CASSIEPGRGTEQYF.

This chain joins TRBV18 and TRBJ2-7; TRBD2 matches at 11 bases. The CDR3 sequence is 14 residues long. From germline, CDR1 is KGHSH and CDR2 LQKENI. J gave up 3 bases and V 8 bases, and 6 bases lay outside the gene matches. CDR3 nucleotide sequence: TGTGCCAGCCAATCTAGCGGGAGGATCTACGAGCAGTACTTC. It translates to CASQSSGRIYEQYF.

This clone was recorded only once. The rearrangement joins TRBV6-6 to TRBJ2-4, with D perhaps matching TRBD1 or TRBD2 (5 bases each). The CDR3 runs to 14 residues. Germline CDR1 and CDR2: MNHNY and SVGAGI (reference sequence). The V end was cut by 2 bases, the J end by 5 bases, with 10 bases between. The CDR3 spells CASSYGGPQNIQYF. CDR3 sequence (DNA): TGTGCCAGCAGTTACGGGGGTCCCCAAAACATTCAGTACTTC.

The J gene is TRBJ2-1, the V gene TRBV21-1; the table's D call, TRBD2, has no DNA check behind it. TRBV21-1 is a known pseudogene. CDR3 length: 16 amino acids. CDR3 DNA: TGTGCCAGCAGTCCGACCCCCCAAAGCGCCTACAATGAGCAGTTCTTC. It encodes CASSPTPQSAYNEQFF.

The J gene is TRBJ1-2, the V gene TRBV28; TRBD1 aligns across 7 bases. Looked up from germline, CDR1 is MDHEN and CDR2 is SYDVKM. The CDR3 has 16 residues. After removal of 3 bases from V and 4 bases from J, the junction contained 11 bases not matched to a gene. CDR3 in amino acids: CASSFLGAGGVYGYTF. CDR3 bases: TGTGCCAGCAGTTTTCTCGGGGCAGGGGGAGTCTATGGCTACACCTTC.

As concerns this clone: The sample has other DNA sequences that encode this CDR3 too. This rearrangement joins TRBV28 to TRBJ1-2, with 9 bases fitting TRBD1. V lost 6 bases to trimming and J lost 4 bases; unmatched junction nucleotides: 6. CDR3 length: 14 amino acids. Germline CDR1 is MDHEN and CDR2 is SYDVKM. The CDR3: CASSPPGQGYGYTF. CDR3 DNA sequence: TGTGCCAGCAGCCCCCCGGGACAGGGCTATGGCTACACCTTC.

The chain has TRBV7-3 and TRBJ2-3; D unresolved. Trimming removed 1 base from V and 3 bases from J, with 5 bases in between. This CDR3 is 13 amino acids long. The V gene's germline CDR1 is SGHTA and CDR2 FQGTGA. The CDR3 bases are TGTGCCAGCAGCTTAAATCCGACAGATACGCAGTATTTT. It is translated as CASSLNPTDTQYF. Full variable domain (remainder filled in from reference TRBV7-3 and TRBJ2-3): GAGVSQTPSNKVTEKGKYVELRCDPISGHTALYWYRQSLGQGPEFLIYFQGTGAADDSGLPNDRFFAVRPEGSVSTLKIQRTERGDSAVYLCASSLNPTDTQYFGPGTRLTVL.

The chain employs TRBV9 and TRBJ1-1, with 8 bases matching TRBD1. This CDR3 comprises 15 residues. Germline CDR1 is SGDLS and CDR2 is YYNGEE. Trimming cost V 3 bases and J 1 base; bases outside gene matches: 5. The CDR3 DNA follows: TGTGCCAGCAGCGGGTCCGGGACAGGGAACACTGAAGCTTTCTTT. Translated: CASSGSGTGNTEAFF.

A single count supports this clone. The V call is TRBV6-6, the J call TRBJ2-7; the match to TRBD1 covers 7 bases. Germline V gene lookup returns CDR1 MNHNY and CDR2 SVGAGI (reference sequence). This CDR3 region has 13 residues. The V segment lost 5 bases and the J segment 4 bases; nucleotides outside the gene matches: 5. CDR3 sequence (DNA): TGTGCCAGCAGTCGACAGGGACGGTACGAGCAGTACTTC. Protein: CASSRQGRYEQYF.

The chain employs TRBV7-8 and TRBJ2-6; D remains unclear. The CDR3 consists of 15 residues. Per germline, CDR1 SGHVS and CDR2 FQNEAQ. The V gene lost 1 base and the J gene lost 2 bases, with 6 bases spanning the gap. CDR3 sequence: CASSLGNTGANVLTF. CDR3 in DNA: TGTGCCAGCAGCTTAGGGAATACTGGGGCCAACGTCCTGACTTTC.

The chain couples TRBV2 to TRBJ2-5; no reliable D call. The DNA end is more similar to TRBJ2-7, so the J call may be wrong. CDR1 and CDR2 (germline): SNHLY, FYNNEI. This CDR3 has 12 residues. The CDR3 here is CASGSYSYEQYF. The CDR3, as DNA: TGTGCCAGCGGGTCCTACTCCTACGAGCAGTACTTC.

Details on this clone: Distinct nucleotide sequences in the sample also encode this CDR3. The CDR3 nucleotides read TGTGCCAGCAGCTTGGGCGGGAGGCAAGAGACCCAGTACTTC. This codes for CASSLGGRQETQYF. The V call is TRBV7-9, the J call TRBJ2-5; 8 bases line up with TRBD2. V lost 3 bases to trimming and J lost 2 bases; unmatched junction nucleotides: 2. This CDR3 spans 14 amino acids. Germline V gene sequence: CDR1 SEHNR, CDR2 FQNEAQ (reference sequence).

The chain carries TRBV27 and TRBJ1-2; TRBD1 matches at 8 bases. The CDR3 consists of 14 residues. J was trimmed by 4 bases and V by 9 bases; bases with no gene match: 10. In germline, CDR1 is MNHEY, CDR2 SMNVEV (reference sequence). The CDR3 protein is CARPPGQDCYGYTF. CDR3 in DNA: TGTGCCAGGCCCCCGGGACAGGATTGCTATGGCTACACCTTC.

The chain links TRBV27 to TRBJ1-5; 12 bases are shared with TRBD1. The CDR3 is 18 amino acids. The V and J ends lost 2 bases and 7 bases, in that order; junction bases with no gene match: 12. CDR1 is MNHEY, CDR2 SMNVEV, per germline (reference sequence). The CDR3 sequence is CASSLPVPGQGAIQPQHF. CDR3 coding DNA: TGTGCCAGCAGTTTACCTGTCCCGGGACAGGGGGCGATCCAGCCCCAGCATTTT.

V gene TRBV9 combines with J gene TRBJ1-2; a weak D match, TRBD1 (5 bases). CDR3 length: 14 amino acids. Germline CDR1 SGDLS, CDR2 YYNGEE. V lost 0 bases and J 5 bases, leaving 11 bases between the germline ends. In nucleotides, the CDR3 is TGTGCCAGCAGCGTAGTCCCGGCAGGGTATGGCTACACCTTC. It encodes CASSVVPAGYGYTF.

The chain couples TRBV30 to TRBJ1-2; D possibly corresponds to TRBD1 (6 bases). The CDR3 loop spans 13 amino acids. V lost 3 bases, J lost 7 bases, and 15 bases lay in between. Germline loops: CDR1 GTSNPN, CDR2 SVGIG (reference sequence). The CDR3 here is CAWRIQGEGGYTF. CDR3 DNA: TGTGCCTGGAGGATACAGGGCGAGGGTGGCTACACCTTC. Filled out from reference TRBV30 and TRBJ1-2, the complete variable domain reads SQTIHQWPATLVQPVGSPLSLECTVEGTSNPNLYWYRQAAGRGLQLLFYSVGIGQISSEVPQNLSASRPQDRQFILSSKKLLLSDSGFYLCAWRIQGEGGYTFGSGTRLTVV.

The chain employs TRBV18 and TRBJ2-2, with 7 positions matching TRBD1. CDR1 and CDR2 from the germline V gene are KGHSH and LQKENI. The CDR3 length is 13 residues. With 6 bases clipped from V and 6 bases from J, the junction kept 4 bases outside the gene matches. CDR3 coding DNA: TGTGCCAGCTCCCGAGACAGGGCCGGGGAGCTGTTTTTT. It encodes CASSRDRAGELFF.

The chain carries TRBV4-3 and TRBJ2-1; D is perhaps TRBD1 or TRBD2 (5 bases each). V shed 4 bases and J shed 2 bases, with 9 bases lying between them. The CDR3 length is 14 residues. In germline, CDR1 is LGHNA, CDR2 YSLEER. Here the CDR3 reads CASSPGPTYNEQFF. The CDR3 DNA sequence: TGCGCCAGCAGCCCGGGGCCAACCTACAATGAGCAGTTCTTC.

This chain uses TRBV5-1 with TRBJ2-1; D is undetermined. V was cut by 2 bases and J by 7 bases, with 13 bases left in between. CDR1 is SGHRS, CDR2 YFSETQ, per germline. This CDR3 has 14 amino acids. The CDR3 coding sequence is TGCGCCAGCAGCTTAGGGCACAGTGGGAATGAGCAGTTCTTC. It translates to CASSLGHSGNEQFF.